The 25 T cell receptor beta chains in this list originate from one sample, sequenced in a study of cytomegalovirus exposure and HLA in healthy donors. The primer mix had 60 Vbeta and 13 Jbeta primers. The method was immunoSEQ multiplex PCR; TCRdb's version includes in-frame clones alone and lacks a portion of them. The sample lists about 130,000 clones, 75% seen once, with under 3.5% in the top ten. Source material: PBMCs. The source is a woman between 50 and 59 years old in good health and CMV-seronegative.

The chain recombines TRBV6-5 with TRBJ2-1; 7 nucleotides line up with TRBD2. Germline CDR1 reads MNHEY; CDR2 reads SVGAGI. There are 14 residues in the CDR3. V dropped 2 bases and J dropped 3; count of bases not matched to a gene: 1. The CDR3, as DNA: TGTGCCAGCAGTTACGCGGGAGACTACAATGAGCAGTTCTTC. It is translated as CASSYAGDYNEQFF.

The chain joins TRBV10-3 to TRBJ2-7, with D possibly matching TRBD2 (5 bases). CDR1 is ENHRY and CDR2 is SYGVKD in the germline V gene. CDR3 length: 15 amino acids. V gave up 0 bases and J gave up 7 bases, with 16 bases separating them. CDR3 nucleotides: TGTGCCATCAGTGAGTCGATCGGAGCGGCGGGTGAGCAGTACTTC. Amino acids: CAISESIGAAGEQYF.

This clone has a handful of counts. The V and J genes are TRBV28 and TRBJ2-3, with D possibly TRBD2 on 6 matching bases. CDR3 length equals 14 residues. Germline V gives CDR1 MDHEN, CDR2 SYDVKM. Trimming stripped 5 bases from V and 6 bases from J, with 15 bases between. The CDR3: CASSKTSNKDTQYF. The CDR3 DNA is TGTGCCAGCAGTAAGACTAGTAATAAGGATACGCAGTATTTT.

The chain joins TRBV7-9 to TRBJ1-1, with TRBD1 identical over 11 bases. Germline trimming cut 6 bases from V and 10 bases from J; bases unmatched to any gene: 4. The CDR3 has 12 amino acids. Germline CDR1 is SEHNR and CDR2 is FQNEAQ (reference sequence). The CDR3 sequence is CASRTDRGRAFF. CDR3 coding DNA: TGTGCCAGCAGAACGGACAGGGGGCGAGCTTTCTTT.

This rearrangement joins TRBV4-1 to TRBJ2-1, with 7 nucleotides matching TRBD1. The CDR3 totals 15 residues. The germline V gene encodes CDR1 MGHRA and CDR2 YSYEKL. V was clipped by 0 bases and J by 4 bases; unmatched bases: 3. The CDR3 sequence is CASSQERDRYNEQFF. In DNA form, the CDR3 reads TGCGCCAGCAGCCAAGAGAGGGACAGATACAATGAGCAGTTCTTC.

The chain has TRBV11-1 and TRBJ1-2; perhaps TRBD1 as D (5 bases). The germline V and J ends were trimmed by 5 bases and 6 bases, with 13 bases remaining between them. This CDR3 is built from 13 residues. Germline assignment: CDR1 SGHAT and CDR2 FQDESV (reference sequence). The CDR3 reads CASSHVVGDGYTF. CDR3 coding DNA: TGTGCCAGCAGCCATGTCGTAGGGGATGGCTACACCTTC.

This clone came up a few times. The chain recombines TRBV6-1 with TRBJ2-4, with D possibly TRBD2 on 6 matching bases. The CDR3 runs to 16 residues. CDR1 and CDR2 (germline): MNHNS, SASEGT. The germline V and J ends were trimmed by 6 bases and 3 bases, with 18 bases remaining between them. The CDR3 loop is CASSEPFAGLKNIQYF. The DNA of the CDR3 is TGTGCCAGCAGCGAACCCTTCGCGGGGCTCAAAAACATTCAGTACTTC.

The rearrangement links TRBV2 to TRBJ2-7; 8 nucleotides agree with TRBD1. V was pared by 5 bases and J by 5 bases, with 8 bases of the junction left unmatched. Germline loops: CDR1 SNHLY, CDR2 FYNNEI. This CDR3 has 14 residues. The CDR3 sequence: CASSSDRGGNEQYF. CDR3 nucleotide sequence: TGTGCCAGCAGTTCAGACAGGGGAGGAAACGAGCAGTACTTC.

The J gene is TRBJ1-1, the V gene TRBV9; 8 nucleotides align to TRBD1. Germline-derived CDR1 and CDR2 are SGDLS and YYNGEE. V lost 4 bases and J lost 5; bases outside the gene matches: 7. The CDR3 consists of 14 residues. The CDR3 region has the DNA TGTGCCAGCAGCCCACCGACAGGGGTGACTGAAGCTTTCTTT. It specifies CASSPPTGVTEAFF. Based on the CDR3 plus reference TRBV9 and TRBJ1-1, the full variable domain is DSGVTQTPKHLITATGQRVTLRCSPRSGDLSVYWYQQSLDQGLQFLIQYYNGEERAKGNILERFSAQQFPDLHSELNLSSLELGDSALYFCASSPPTGVTEAFFGQGTRLTVV.

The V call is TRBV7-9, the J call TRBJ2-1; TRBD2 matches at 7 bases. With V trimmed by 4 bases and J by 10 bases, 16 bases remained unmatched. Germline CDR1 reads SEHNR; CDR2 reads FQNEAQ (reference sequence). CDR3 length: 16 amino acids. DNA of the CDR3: TGTGCCAGCAGCTCCCTAAGGGGAGGGAACATCCGGGAGCAGTTCTTC. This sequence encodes CASSSLRGGNIREQFF.

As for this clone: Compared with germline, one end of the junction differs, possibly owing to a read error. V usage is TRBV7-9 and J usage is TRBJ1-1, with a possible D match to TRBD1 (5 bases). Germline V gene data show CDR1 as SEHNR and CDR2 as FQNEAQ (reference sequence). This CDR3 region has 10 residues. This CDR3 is CSSSRQEAFF. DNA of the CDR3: TGTTCCAGCAGCCGACAGGAAGCTTTCTTT.

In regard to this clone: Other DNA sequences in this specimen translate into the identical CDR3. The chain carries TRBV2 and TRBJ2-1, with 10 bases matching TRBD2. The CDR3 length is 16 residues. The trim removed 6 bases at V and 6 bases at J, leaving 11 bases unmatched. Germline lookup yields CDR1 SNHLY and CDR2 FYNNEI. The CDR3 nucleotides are TGTGCCAGCAGGCCAAGCGGGAGGGAGACGATCAATGAGCAGTTCTTC. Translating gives CASRPSGRETINEQFF.

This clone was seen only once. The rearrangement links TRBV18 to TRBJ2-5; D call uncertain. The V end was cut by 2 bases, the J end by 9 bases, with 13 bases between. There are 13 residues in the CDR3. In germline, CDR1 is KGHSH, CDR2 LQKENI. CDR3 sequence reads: CASSPETASPQYF. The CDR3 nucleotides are TGTGCCAGCTCACCAGAGACTGCAAGCCCCCAGTACTTC.

CDR3 region: CASSPGLAGNYEQYF. The CDR3 DNA follows: TGCGCCAGCAGCCCCGGACTAGCGGGAAACTACGAGCAGTACTTC. This sequence joins TRBV5-1 and TRBJ2-7; 12 bases agree with TRBD2. Germline assignment: CDR1 SGHRS and CDR2 YFSETQ. The trim removed 4 bases at V and 3 bases at J, leaving 5 bases unmatched. The CDR3 is 15 amino acids.

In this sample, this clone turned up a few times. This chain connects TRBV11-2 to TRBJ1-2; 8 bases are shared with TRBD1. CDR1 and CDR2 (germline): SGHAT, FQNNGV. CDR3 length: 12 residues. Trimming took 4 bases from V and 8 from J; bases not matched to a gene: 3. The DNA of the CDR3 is TGTGCCAGCAGCTATGGACAGGGCGGCTACACCTTC. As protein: CASSYGQGGYTF.

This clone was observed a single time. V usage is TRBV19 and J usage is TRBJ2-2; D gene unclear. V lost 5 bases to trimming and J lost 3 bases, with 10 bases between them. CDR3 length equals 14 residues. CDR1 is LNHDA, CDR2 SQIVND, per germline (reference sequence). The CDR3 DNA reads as TGTGCCAGTAGTCCGCAGTCACACACCGGGGAGCTGTTTTTT. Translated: CASSPQSHTGELFF.

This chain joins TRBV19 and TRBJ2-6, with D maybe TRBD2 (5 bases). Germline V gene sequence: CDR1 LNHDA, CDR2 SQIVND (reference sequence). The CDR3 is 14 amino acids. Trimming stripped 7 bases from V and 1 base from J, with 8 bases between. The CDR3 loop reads CASTPGSGANVLTF. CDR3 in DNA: TGTGCCAGTACTCCGGGGTCTGGGGCCAACGTCCTGACTTTC.

CDR3 nucleotides: TGTGCCAGTCGTCCCCCGGGACTAGCGGGAGGAGTTGACGAGCAGTACTTC. Protein sequence: CASRPPGLAGGVDEQYF. V is TRBV28 and J is TRBJ2-5, with TRBD2 matching over 15 bases. The assigned J gene may be wrong: the sequence end matches TRBJ2-7 better. Per germline, CDR1 MDHEN and CDR2 SYDVKM. CDR3 length: 17 residues.

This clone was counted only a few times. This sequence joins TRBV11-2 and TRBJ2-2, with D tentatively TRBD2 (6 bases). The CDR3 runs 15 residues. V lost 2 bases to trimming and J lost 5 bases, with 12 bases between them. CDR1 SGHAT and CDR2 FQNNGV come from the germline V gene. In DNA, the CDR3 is TGTGCCAGCAGCTTAACCGGGAGAGAAACCGGGGAGCTGTTTTTT. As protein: CASSLTGRETGELFF.

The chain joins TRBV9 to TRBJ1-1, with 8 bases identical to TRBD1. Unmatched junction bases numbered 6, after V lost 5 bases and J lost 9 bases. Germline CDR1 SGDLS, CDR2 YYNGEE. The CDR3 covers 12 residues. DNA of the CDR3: TGTGCCAGCAGTATCGGGACAGGACAAGCTTTCTTT. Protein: CASSIGTGQAFF.

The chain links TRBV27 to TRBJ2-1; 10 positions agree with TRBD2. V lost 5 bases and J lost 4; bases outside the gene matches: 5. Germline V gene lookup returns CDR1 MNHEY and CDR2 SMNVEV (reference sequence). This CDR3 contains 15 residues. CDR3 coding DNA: TGTGCCAGCAGTCCCGGACTAGCGGTTTACAATGAGCAGTTCTTC. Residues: CASSPGLAVYNEQFF.

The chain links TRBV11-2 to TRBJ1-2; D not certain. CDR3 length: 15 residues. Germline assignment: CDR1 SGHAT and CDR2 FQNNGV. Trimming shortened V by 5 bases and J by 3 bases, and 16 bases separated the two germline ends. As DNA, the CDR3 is TGTGCCAGCAGCCGCAGTATCCGCCTGGACTATGGCTACACCTTC. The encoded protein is CASSRSIRLDYGYTF.

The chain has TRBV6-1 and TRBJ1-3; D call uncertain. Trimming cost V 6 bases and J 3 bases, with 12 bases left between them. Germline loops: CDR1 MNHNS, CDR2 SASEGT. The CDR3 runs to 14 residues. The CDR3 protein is CASRPTQHGNTIYF. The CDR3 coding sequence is TGTGCCAGCAGACCCACACAGCATGGAAACACCATATATTTT.

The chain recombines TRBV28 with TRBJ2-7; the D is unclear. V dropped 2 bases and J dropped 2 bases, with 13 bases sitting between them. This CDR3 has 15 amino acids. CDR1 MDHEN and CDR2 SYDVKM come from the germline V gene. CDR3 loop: CASSLNVVVAYEQYF. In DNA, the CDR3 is TGTGCCAGCAGTTTAAATGTAGTGGTGGCCTACGAGCAGTACTTC.

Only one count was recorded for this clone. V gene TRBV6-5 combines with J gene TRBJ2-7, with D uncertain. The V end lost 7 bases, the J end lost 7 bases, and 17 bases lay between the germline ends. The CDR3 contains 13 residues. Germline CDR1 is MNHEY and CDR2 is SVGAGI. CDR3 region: CASTDPSSVEQYF. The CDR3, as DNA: TGTGCCAGCACTGATCCGAGCTCCGTAGAGCAGTACTTC.